These 6 T cell receptor beta chains share one sample of origin, sequenced in a study of T cell responses to AZD1222 COVID-19 vaccine. Generated by immunoSEQ multiplex PCR, the TCRdb table keeps only in-frame clones and is missing some. The sample carries around 140,000 clones, more than 70% recorded once. Sequencing used peripheral blood, obtained on day 0 of AZD1222 vaccination. Receptors were obtained from an adult in good health.

The genes are TRBV7-2 and TRBJ1-1; D unclear. The CDR3 runs to 14 residues. Trimming took off 5 bases at V and 0 bases at J, with 10 bases between the two ends. Germline lookup yields CDR1 SGHTA and CDR2 FQGNSA. CDR3: CASSLLFLNTEAFF. In nucleotides, the CDR3 is TGTGCCAGCAGCCTTCTCTTTTTGAACACTGAAGCTTTCTTT.

The chain employs TRBV6-5 and TRBJ1-1; D remains ambiguous. The CDR3 extends over 13 amino acids. V was trimmed by 6 bases and J by 5 bases, leaving 13 bases between them. CDR1 and CDR2 (germline): MNHEY, SVGAGI. In nucleotides, the CDR3 is TGTGCCAGCAGACCTTACGGAGGAACTGAAGCTTTCTTT. This gives the protein CASRPYGGTEAFF.

This chain links TRBV11-2 with TRBJ1-6; D ambiguous. Germline CDR1 reads SGHAT; CDR2 reads FQNNGV. CDR3 length equals 15 residues. V gave up 0 bases and J gave up 6 bases, with 9 bases separating them. The CDR3 is CASSLDPGSNSPLHF. The CDR3 bases are TGTGCCAGCAGCTTAGATCCCGGAAGTAATTCACCCCTCCACTTT.

This chain uses TRBV19 with TRBJ2-2; tentatively, D is TRBD1 or TRBD2 (5 bases each). CDR1 and CDR2 (germline): LNHDA, SQIVND (reference sequence). Deletions cut 2 bases from V and 3 bases from J, with 13 bases between. The CDR3 contains 16 residues. CDR3 coding DNA: TGTGCCAGTAGTATAATAGGGGCGAGGGACACCGGGGAGCTGTTTTTT. Its translation: CASSIIGARDTGELFF.

The J gene is TRBJ1-1, the V gene TRBV19, with 9 bases identical to TRBD1. There are 14 residues in the CDR3. The germline V gene has CDR1 LNHDA and CDR2 SQIVND (reference sequence). V dropped 3 bases and J dropped 5; count of bases not matched to a gene: 4. The CDR3 loop reads CASSIRDRATEAFF. Here the CDR3 DNA reads TGTGCCAGTAGTATTCGGGACAGGGCGACTGAAGCTTTCTTT.

This clone was detected only a few times. The chain couples TRBV6-4 to TRBJ2-3, with 8 bases lining up with TRBD1. Germline CDR1 MRHNA, CDR2 SNTAGT. The ends lost 3 bases at V and 1 base at J; junction bases unmatched: 0. CDR3 length: 14 amino acids. Written as DNA, the CDR3 is TGTGCCAGCAGTGAGACAGGGGGCACAGATACGCAGTATTTT. Its protein is CASSETGGTDTQYF.